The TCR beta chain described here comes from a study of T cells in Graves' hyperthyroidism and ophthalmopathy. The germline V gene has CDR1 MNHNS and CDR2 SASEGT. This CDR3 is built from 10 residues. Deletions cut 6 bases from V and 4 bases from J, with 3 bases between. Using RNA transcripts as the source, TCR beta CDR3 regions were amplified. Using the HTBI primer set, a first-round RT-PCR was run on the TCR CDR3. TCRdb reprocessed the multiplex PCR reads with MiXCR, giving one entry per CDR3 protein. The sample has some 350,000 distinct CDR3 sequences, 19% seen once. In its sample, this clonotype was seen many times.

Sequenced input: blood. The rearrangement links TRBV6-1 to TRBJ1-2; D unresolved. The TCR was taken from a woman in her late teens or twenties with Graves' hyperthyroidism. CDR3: CASRSYGYTF. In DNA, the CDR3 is TGTGCCAGCAGAAGCTATGGCTACACCTTC.